These T cell receptor beta chains were read from a single sample in a study of identical twins. TCRdb redid the calling of the 5' RACE reads with MiXCR, one entry per CDR3 protein. The top ten hold around 0.95% of the sample, which has 700,000 or so distinct CDR3 sequences, 8.6% seen once. These data are also associated with another study on yellow fever vaccine responses in identical twins.

Sequenced: PBMCs. These receptors were collected from a woman under 30 in good health. Both conserved end residues are part of each CDR3. A D gene is named only where the DNA matches it firmly. The size entry is marked missing in some rows and otherwise reads once, few, many or a size class.

clone_size: NA; d_call: NA; j_call: TRBJ2-7; v_call: TRBV5-1; cdr3_aa: CASRPPNRDYSYEQYF; cdr3_nt: TGCGCCAGCAGACCCCCTAACCGCGACTACTCCTACGAGCAGTACTTC
clone_size: many; d_call: TRBD2; j_call: TRBJ2-1; v_call: TRBV14; cdr3_aa: CASSQDPGTSSHNEQFF; cdr3_nt: TGTGCCAGCAGCCAAGATCCCGGGACTAGCTCCCACAATGAGCAGTTCTTC
clone_size: few; d_call: NA; j_call: TRBJ1-2; v_call: TRBV5-1; cdr3_aa: CASSLVLDSPNYGYTF; cdr3_nt: TGCGCCAGCAGCTTGGTACTTGACAGCCCTAACTATGGCTACACCTTC
clone_size: NA; d_call: NA; j_call: TRBJ1-2; v_call: TRBV2; cdr3_aa: CASSGVGLLDYGYTF; cdr3_nt: TGTGCCAGCAGTGGAGTGGGGTTGCTCGACTATGGCTACACCTTC
clone_size: NA; d_call: TRBD2; j_call: TRBJ2-3; v_call: TRBV27; cdr3_aa: CASSLLMTSGVDTQYF; cdr3_nt: TGTGCCAGCAGTTTGCTTATGACTAGCGGGGTCGATACGCAGTATTTT
clone_size: few; d_call: NA; j_call: TRBJ2-3; v_call: TRBV12-3/TRBV12-4; cdr3_aa: CASSSQDGLDTQYF; cdr3_nt: TGTGCCAGCAGTTCCCAAGACGGACTGGATACGCAGTATTTT
clone_size: NA; d_call: TRBD1; j_call: TRBJ2-1; v_call: TRBV4-3; cdr3_aa: CASSEDRGNEQFF; cdr3_nt: TGCGCCAGCAGCGAGGACAGGGGCAATGAGCAGTTCTTC
clone_size: NA; d_call: NA; j_call: TRBJ2-3; v_call: TRBV2; cdr3_aa: CASLGRQGWDTQYF; cdr3_nt: TGTGCCAGCCTCGGTCGCCAGGGGTGGGATACGCAGTATTTT
clone_size: few; d_call: NA; j_call: TRBJ2-7; v_call: TRBV29-1; cdr3_aa: CSVAGLHEQYF; cdr3_nt: TGCAGCGTGGCAGGGCTCCACGAGCAGTACTTC
clone_size: many; d_call: TRBD2; j_call: TRBJ2-7; v_call: TRBV20-1; cdr3_aa: CSASIAGGSYEQYF; cdr3_nt: TGCAGTGCTAGTATAGCGGGAGGCTCCTACGAGCAGTACTTC
clone_size: few; d_call: NA; j_call: TRBJ2-3; v_call: TRBV7-9; cdr3_aa: CASSGTGETAQYF; cdr3_nt: TGTGCCAGCAGCGGTACGGGGGAAACTGCGCAGTATTTT
clone_size: NA; d_call: NA; j_call: TRBJ1-5; v_call: TRBV27; cdr3_aa: CASRGLSNQPQHF; cdr3_nt: TGTGCCAGCCGGGGGCTTAGCAATCAGCCCCAGCATTTT
clone_size: many; d_call: TRBD2; j_call: TRBJ2-3; v_call: TRBV7-9; cdr3_aa: CASSGTSGTAPDTQYF; cdr3_nt: TGTGCCAGCAGCGGGACTAGCGGGACGGCCCCAGATACGCAGTATTTT
clone_size: NA; d_call: TRBD1; j_call: TRBJ2-3; v_call: TRBV24-1; cdr3_aa: CATSEVPQQNRGRKAHKVADTQYF; cdr3_nt: TGTGCCACCAGTGAGGTGCCGCAGCAGAACAGGGGGCGAAAAGCCCATAAGGTGGCAGATACGCAGTATTTT
clone_size: few; d_call: NA; j_call: TRBJ2-1; v_call: TRBV24-1; cdr3_aa: CATSDLGEQFF; cdr3_nt: TGTGCCACCAGTGATTTGGGGGAGCAGTTCTTC
clone_size: NA; d_call: TRBD2; j_call: TRBJ2-7; v_call: TRBV7-2; cdr3_aa: CASRIAGGPGEQYF; cdr3_nt: TGTGCCAGCAGGATAGCGGGAGGGCCTGGGGAGCAGTACTTC
clone_size: many; d_call: NA; j_call: TRBJ2-5; v_call: TRBV12-3/TRBV12-4; cdr3_aa: CASSPYIQETQYF; cdr3_nt: TGTGCCAGCAGTCCTTATATACAAGAGACCCAGTACTTC
clone_size: many; d_call: NA; j_call: TRBJ2-3; v_call: TRBV4-3; cdr3_aa: CASSLGAGPPDTQYF; cdr3_nt: TGCGCCAGCAGCCTAGGGGCTGGACCTCCAGATACGCAGTATTTT
clone_size: few; d_call: TRBD2; j_call: TRBJ2-7; v_call: TRBV12-3/TRBV12-4; cdr3_aa: CASSFGLASYEQYF; cdr3_nt: TGTGCCAGCAGTTTTGGACTAGCTTCCTACGAGCAGTACTTC
clone_size: many; d_call: TRBD1; j_call: TRBJ2-2; v_call: TRBV5-1; cdr3_aa: CASSPDRGLLGELFF; cdr3_nt: TGCGCCAGCAGCCCGGACAGGGGGTTGCTCGGGGAGCTGTTTTTT
clone_size: NA; d_call: TRBD1; j_call: TRBJ1-5; v_call: TRBV12-3/TRBV12-4; cdr3_aa: CASSVGTGVQPQHF; cdr3_nt: TGTGCCAGCAGTGTCGGGACAGGGGTCCAGCCCCAGCATTTT
clone_size: few; d_call: NA; j_call: TRBJ2-2; v_call: TRBV6-5; cdr3_aa: CASSYLNPGPHQNTGELFF; cdr3_nt: TGTGCCAGCAGTTACCTAAATCCGGGACCTCACCAGAACACCGGGGAGCTGTTTTTT
clone_size: many; d_call: NA; j_call: TRBJ2-3; v_call: TRBV7-9; cdr3_aa: CASRGLALTDTQYF; cdr3_nt: TGTGCCAGCAGGGGGCTAGCGCTGACAGATACGCAGTATTTT
clone_size: few; d_call: TRBD1; j_call: TRBJ2-7; v_call: TRBV20-1; cdr3_aa: CSARDGGQANYEQYF; cdr3_nt: TGCAGTGCTAGAGATGGCGGACAGGCCAACTACGAGCAGTACTTC
clone_size: few; d_call: TRBD2; j_call: TRBJ2-1; v_call: TRBV20-1; cdr3_aa: CSAGWGGLAVNEQFF; cdr3_nt: TGCAGTGCTGGTTGGGGGGGACTAGCGGTCAATGAGCAGTTCTTC
clone_size: few; d_call: NA; j_call: TRBJ2-5; v_call: TRBV2; cdr3_aa: CASRPGVRETQYF; cdr3_nt: TGTGCCAGCCGCCCAGGGGTCAGGGAGACCCAGTACTTC
clone_size: NA; d_call: TRBD1; j_call: TRBJ1-1; v_call: TRBV27; cdr3_aa: CASSWDSGTEAFF; cdr3_nt: TGTGCCAGCAGTTGGGACAGCGGCACTGAAGCTTTCTTT
clone_size: few; d_call: NA; j_call: TRBJ1-4; v_call: TRBV7-6; cdr3_aa: CASSLATGGGEKLFF; cdr3_nt: TGTGCCAGCAGCTTAGCTACCGGGGGCGGGGAAAAACTGTTTTTT
clone_size: few; d_call: NA; j_call: TRBJ2-4; v_call: TRBV3-1; cdr3_aa: CASSKLGLAKNIQYF; cdr3_nt: TGTGCCAGCAGCAAGCTGGGACTAGCCAAAAACATTCAGTACTTC
clone_size: NA; d_call: TRBD1; j_call: TRBJ1-2; v_call: TRBV6-4; cdr3_aa: CASSDSTGLGYTF; cdr3_nt: TGTGCCAGCAGTGACTCGACAGGGCTGGGCTACACCTTC
clone_size: NA; d_call: NA; j_call: TRBJ1-5; v_call: TRBV10-3; cdr3_aa: CAISRDINQPQHF; cdr3_nt: TGTGCCATCAGTAGGGACATAAATCAGCCCCAGCATTTT
clone_size: NA; d_call: TRBD2; j_call: TRBJ2-2; v_call: TRBV13; cdr3_aa: CASSGPTSGNRAGELFF; cdr3_nt: TGTGCCAGCAGCGGCCCCACTAGCGGGAATCGAGCCGGGGAGCTGTTTTTT
clone_size: many; d_call: TRBD1; j_call: TRBJ2-2; v_call: TRBV4-2; cdr3_aa: CASSQADRVTGELFF; cdr3_nt: TGTGCCAGCAGCCAAGCCGACAGGGTCACCGGGGAGCTGTTTTTT
clone_size: many; d_call: NA; j_call: TRBJ2-3; v_call: TRBV5-5; cdr3_aa: CASSLDGHRTDTQYF; cdr3_nt: TGTGCCAGCAGCTTGGACGGCCACCGCACAGATACGCAGTATTTT
clone_size: many; d_call: TRBD1; j_call: TRBJ2-5; v_call: TRBV20-1; cdr3_aa: CSARDRIRPQETQYF; cdr3_nt: TGCAGTGCTAGGGACAGGATAAGGCCCCAAGAGACCCAGTACTTC
clone_size: NA; d_call: NA; j_call: TRBJ2-7; v_call: TRBV9; cdr3_aa: CASSEDSRIHEQYF; cdr3_nt: TGTGCCAGCAGCGAGGACTCAAGGATCCACGAGCAGTACTTC
clone_size: few; d_call: NA; j_call: TRBJ1-3; v_call: TRBV15; cdr3_aa: CATSRDIRSAGNTIYF; cdr3_nt: TGTGCCACCAGCAGAGATATACGGTCGGCAGGAAACACCATATATTTT
clone_size: NA; d_call: TRBD1; j_call: TRBJ1-4; v_call: TRBV5-1; cdr3_aa: CASSFTDRSDNEKLFF; cdr3_nt: TGCGCCAGCAGCTTTACGGACAGGTCGGATAATGAAAAACTGTTTTTT
clone_size: NA; d_call: NA; j_call: TRBJ1-1; v_call: TRBV4-1; cdr3_aa: CASSQDWALEEAFF; cdr3_nt: TGCGCCAGCAGCCAAGATTGGGCTCTGGAGGAAGCTTTCTTT
clone_size: few; d_call: TRBD1; j_call: TRBJ2-7; v_call: TRBV2; cdr3_aa: CASGGQGLGEQYF; cdr3_nt: TGTGCCAGCGGGGGACAGGGTTTGGGTGAGCAGTACTTC
clone_size: NA; d_call: TRBD2; j_call: TRBJ2-5; v_call: TRBV3-1; cdr3_aa: CASSQDGPSGGAWETQYF; cdr3_nt: TGTGCCAGCAGCCAAGATGGTCCTAGCGGGGGGGCTTGGGAGACCCAGTACTTC
clone_size: many; d_call: NA; j_call: TRBJ2-1; v_call: TRBV2; cdr3_aa: CASSERGTSSYNEQFF; cdr3_nt: TGTGCCAGCAGTGAAAGGGGAACAAGCTCCTACAATGAGCAGTTCTTC
clone_size: few; d_call: TRBD2; j_call: TRBJ2-3; v_call: TRBV3-1; cdr3_aa: CASREAGGGTDTQYF; cdr3_nt: TGTGCCAGCAGGGAAGCGGGGGGCGGCACAGATACGCAGTATTTT
clone_size: few; d_call: NA; j_call: TRBJ2-5; v_call: TRBV20-1; cdr3_aa: CSAFLTSVGIETQYF; cdr3_nt: TGCAGTGCATTCCTCACCAGCGTCGGGATTGAGACCCAGTACTTC
clone_size: many; d_call: TRBD1; j_call: TRBJ2-7; v_call: TRBV4-3; cdr3_aa: CASSQEWGQGSYEQYF; cdr3_nt: TGCGCCAGCAGCCAAGAATGGGGACAGGGCTCCTACGAGCAGTACTTC
clone_size: many; d_call: TRBD2; j_call: TRBJ2-1; v_call: TRBV5-1; cdr3_aa: CASSLRGSGGNNEQFF; cdr3_nt: TGCGCCAGCAGCTTGAGAGGTAGCGGGGGTAACAATGAGCAGTTCTTC
clone_size: many; d_call: TRBD2; j_call: TRBJ2-5; v_call: TRBV5-1; cdr3_aa: CASSGTTSGRAGETQYF; cdr3_nt: TGCGCCAGCAGCGGGACGACTAGCGGGAGGGCCGGGGAGACCCAGTACTTC
clone_size: few; d_call: TRBD1; j_call: TRBJ1-5; v_call: TRBV20-1; cdr3_aa: CSAETGDRDAQPQHF; cdr3_nt: TGCAGTGCCGAAACGGGGGACAGGGATGCCCAGCCCCAGCATTTT
clone_size: few; d_call: NA; j_call: TRBJ2-2; v_call: TRBV6-1; cdr3_aa: CASSWDAHVGGELFF; cdr3_nt: TGTGCCAGCAGCTGGGACGCCCATGTAGGCGGGGAGCTGTTTTTT
clone_size: NA; d_call: NA; j_call: TRBJ1-2; v_call: TRBV12-3/TRBV12-4; cdr3_aa: CASSWGADGYTF; cdr3_nt: TGTGCCAGCAGTTGGGGGGCGGATGGCTACACCTTC
clone_size: many; d_call: TRBD2; j_call: TRBJ2-2; v_call: TRBV28; cdr3_aa: CASSIAGVSTGELFF; cdr3_nt: TGTGCCAGCAGCATAGCGGGGGTCTCCACCGGGGAGCTGTTTTTT
clone_size: many; d_call: NA; j_call: TRBJ1-5; v_call: TRBV6-5; cdr3_aa: CASSYGGSNQPQHF; cdr3_nt: TGTGCCAGCAGTTACGGGGGTAGCAATCAGCCCCAGCATTTT
clone_size: few; d_call: TRBD2; j_call: TRBJ2-1; v_call: TRBV10-2; cdr3_aa: CAGHSREDSSYNEQFF; cdr3_nt: TGCGCCGGACACTCGCGGGAGGATAGCTCCTACAATGAGCAGTTCTTC
clone_size: few; d_call: NA; j_call: TRBJ1-2; v_call: TRBV2; cdr3_aa: CASKSPPGYTF; cdr3_nt: TGTGCCAGCAAAAGTCCGCCCGGCTACACCTTC